This T cell receptor (beta chain) derives from a study of CD8+CD57+ T cells in acquired aplastic anemia. Study-wide context: Isolated CD4+ and CD8+ cells, once sorted, yielded DNA averaging roughly 3.4 ug.

According to the study, genomic DNA was the template for TCR beta VDJ and CDR3 profiling. TCRdb recomputed calls from the reads with MiXCR, one row per CDR3 protein. The table lists 180,000 or so distinct CDR3 sequences, less than 60% of them singletons. V was trimmed by 0 bases and J by 5 bases, leaving 10 bases between them. The CDR3 runs 14 residues. Germline CDR1 reads LGHNA; CDR2 reads YSLEER. Findings and caveats of the study: In common between the patients and the controls were around 29 CD8+ CDR3 sequences.

Selection for sequencing was limited to patients who had shown CD8+CD57+ cell expansion by flow cytometry. The patients all had a severe acquired aplastic anemia diagnosis. This clonotype was counted many times. The antigen is undetermined. This sequence was found in a human donor with aplastic anemia. The sample taken for sequencing was sorted CD4+, CD8+, or CD8+CD57+ T cells (not recorded which) from PBMCs. The chain links TRBV4-3 to TRBJ1-1; TRBD1 is a possible D gene (5 bases). The DNA of the CDR3 is TGCGCCAGCAGCCAAGAATTGCGGGGGACTGAAGCTTTCTTT. This encodes CASSQELRGTEAFF.